This T cell receptor (beta chain) was documented in a study of cytomegalovirus exposure and HLA in healthy donors. Per the germline V gene, CDR1 is SNHLY and CDR2 is FYNNEI. The CDR3 consists of 15 residues. V shed 6 bases, J shed 4 bases, and the junction held 7 bases outside the gene matches. Both 60 Vbeta primers and 13 Jbeta primers went into the PCR. Here immunoSEQ multiplex PCR was the method, and the copy in TCRdb shows in-frame clones only, minus some. The table has 200,000 or so clones, more than 60% seen once. The chain uses TRBV2 and TRBJ2-1; the match to TRBD1 covers 9 bases. This receptor was obtained from a girl between 2 and 10 years old in good health and CMV-seronegative. Input material: PBMCs. In DNA, the CDR3 is TGTGCCAGCAGCCGAAGACAGGGGGAATACAATGAGCAGTTCTTC. Protein sequence: CASSRRQGEYNEQFF.